This T cell receptor (beta chain) was documented in a study of T-cell reconstitution after alpha-beta-depleted transplantation in children. Points from the study as a whole: Surviving thymic progenitors and recipient T cells were the source of high TCRbeta diversity at day 60 in some patients. Several hundred rapidly expanded clones from non-depleted graft cells reportedly supplied alpha-beta T cells about two months post-transplant. Diversity and T-cell counts at one year after transplant derived mostly from new T cells.

V was clipped by 6 bases and J by 5 bases, with 14 bases between them. The germline gives CDR1 MNHNS, CDR2 SASEGT. CDR3 length: 13 residues. With respect to this clonotype: Its matching antigen is unknown.

This sample's TCRbeta library carried unique molecular identifier barcodes. TCRdb passed the PCR reads through MiXCR, listing each CDR3 protein once. This table holds hundreds of thousands of distinct CDR3 sequences, over 10% found once. This chain uses TRBV6-1 with TRBJ2-7; D might be TRBD1 (5 bases). The sequencing used PBMCs, mostly from graft donor cells, collected 360 days after TCRalphabeta/CD19-depleted stem cell transplant. The sequence was obtained from a male patient younger than 18 who had a stem cell transplant for acute myeloid leukemia, so the T cells may come from the graft donor. This chain's CDR3 is CASRTATGDEQYF. The CDR3 bases are TGTGCCAGCAGGACAGCGACTGGGGACGAGCAGTACTTC.